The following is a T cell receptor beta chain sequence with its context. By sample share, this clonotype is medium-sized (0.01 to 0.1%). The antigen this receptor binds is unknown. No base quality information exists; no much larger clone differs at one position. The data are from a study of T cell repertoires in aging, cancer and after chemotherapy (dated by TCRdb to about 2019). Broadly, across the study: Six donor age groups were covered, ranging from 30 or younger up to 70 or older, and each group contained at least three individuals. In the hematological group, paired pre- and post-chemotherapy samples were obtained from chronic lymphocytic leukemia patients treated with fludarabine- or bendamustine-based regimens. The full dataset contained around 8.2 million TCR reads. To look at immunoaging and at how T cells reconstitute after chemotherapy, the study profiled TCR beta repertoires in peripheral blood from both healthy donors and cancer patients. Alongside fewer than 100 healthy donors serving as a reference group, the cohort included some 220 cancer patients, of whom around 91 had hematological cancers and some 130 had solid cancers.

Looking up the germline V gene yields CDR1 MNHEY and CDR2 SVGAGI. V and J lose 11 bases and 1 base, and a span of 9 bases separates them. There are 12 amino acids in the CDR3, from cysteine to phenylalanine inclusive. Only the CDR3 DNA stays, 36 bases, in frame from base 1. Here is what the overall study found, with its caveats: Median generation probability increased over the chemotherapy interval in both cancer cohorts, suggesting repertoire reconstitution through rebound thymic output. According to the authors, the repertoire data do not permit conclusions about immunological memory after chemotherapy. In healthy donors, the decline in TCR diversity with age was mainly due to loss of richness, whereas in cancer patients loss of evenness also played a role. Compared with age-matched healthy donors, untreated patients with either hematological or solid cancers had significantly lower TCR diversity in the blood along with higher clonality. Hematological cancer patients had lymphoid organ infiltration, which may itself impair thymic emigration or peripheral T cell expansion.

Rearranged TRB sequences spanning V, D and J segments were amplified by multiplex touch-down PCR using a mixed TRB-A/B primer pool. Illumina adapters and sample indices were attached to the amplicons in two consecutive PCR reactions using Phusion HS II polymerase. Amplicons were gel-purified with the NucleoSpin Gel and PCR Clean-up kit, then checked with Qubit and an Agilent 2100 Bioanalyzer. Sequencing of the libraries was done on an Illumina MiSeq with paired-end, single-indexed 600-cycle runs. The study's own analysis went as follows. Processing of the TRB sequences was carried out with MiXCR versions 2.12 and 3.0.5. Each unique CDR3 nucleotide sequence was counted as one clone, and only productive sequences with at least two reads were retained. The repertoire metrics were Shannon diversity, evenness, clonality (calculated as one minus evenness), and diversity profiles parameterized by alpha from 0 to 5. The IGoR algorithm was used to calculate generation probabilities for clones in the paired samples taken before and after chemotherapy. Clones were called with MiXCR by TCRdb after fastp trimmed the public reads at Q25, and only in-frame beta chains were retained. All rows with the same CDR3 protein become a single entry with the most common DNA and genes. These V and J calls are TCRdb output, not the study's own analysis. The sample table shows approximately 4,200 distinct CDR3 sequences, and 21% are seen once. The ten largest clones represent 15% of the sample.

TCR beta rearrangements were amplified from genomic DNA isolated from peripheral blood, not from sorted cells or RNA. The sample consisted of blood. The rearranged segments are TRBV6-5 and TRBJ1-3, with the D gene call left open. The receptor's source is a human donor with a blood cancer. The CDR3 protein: CAATSSGNTIYF. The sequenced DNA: TGTGCCGCCACCTCTTCTGGAAACACCATATATTTT.